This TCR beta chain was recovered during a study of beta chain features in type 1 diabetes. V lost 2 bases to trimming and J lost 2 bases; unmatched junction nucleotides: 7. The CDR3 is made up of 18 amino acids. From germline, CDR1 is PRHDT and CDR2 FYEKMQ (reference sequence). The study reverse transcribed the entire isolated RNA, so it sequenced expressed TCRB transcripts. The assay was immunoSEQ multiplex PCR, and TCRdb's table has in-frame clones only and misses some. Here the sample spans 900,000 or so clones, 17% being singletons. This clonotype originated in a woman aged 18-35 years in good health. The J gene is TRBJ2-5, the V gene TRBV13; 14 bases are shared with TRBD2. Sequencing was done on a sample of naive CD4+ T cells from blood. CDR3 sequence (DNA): TGTGCCAGCAGCTTATTCGGGACTAGCGGGAGTCTTCAAGAGACCCAGTACTTC. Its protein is CASSLFGTSGSLQETQYF.